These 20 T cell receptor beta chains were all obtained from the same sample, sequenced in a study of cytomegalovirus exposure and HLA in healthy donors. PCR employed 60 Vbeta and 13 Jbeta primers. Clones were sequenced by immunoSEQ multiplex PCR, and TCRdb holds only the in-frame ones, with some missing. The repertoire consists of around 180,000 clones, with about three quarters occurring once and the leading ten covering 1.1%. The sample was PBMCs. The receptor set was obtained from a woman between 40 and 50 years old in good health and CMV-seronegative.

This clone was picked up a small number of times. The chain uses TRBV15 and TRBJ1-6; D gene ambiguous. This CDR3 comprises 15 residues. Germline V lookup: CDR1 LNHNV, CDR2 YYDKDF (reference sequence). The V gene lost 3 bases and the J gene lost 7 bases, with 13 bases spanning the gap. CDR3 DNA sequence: TGTGCCACCAGCAGCGACAAAGGCAGCAATTCACCCCTCCACTTT. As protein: CATSSDKGSNSPLHF.

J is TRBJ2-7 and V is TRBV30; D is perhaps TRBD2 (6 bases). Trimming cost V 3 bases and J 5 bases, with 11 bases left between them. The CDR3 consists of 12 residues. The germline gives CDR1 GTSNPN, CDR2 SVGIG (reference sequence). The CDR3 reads CAWSGSFNEQYF. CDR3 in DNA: TGTGCCTGGAGCGGGAGTTTCAACGAGCAGTACTTC.

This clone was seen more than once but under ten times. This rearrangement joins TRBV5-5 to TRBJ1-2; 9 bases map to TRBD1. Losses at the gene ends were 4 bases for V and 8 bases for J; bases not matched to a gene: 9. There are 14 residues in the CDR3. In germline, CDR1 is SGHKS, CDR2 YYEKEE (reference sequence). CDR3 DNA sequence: TGTGCCAGCAGCCCCTGGACAGGGGCAGGCGGCTACACCTTC. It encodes CASSPWTGAGGYTF.

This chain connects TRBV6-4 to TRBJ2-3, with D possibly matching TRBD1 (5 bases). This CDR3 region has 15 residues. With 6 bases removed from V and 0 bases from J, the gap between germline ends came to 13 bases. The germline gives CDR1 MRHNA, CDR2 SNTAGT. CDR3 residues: CASRSDSGSTDTQYF. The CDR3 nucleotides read TGTGCCAGCAGATCAGACAGTGGGAGCACAGATACGCAGTATTTT.

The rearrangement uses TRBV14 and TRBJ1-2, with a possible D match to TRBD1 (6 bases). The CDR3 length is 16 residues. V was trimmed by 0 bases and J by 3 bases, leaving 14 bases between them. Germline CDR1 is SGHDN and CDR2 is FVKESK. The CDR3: CASSQDGQGLDYGYTF. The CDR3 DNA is TGTGCCAGCAGCCAAGATGGGCAGGGGCTAGACTATGGCTACACCTTC.

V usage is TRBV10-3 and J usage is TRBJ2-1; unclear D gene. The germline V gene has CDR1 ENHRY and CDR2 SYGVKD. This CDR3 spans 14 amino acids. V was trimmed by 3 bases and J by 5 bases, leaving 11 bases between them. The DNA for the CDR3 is TGTGCCATCAGTGACTACCATGAGAACAATGAGCAGTTCTTC. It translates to CAISDYHENNEQFF.

DNA of the CDR3: TGTGCCAGCTCACCGATAGTACTAGCGGGAGGGCCGTCCTACGAGCAGTACGTC. Amino acids: CASSPIVLAGGPSYEQYV. The chain couples TRBV18 to TRBJ2-7, with 13 bases aligning to TRBD2. The CDR3 sequence is 18 residues long. V shed 3 bases, J shed 1 base, and the junction held 9 bases outside the gene matches. In germline, CDR1 is KGHSH, CDR2 LQKENI.

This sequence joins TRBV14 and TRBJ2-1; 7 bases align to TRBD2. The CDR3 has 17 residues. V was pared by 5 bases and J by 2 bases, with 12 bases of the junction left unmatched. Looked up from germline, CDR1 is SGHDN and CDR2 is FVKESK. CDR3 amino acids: CASSTPRGERAYNEQFF. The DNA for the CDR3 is TGTGCCAGCAGCACCCCCCGGGGGGAACGGGCCTACAATGAGCAGTTCTTC.

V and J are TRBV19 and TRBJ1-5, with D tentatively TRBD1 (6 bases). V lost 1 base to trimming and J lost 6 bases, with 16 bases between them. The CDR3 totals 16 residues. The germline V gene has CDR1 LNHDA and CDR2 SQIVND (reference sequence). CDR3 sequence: CASSIGRGGGGQPQHF. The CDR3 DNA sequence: TGTGCCAGTAGTATAGGGCGTGGGGGCGGGGGTCAGCCCCAGCATTTT.

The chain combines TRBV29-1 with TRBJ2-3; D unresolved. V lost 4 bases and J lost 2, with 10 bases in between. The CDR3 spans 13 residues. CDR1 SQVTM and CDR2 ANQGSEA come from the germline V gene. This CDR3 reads CSVAPISTDTQYF. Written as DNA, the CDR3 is TGCAGCGTTGCGCCTATCTCCACAGATACGCAGTATTTT.

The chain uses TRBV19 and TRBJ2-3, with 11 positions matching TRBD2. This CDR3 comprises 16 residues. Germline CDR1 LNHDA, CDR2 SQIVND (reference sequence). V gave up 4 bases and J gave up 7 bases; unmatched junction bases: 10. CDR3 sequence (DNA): TGTGCCAGTAGTACCTTATTAGCGGGAGGGCCGCATACGCAGTATTTT. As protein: CASSTLLAGGPHTQYF. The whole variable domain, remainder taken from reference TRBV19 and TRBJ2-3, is DGGITQSPKYLFRKEGQNVTLSCEQNLNHDAMYWYRQDPGQGLRLIYYSQIVNDFQKGDIAEGYSVSREKKESFPLTVTSAQKNPTAFYLCASSTLLAGGPHTQYFGPGTRLTVL.

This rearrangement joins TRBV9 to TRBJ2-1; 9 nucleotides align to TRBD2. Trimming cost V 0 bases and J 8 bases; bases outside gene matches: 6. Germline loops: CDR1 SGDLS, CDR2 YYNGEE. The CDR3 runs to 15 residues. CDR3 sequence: CASSVGLAEDYEQFF. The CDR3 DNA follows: TGTGCCAGCAGCGTAGGACTAGCGGAAGACTATGAGCAGTTCTTC.

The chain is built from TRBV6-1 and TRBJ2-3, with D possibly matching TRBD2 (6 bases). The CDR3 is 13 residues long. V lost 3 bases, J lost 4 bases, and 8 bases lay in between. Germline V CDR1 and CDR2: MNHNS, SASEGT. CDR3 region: CASSDGGSDTQYF. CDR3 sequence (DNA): TGTGCCAGCAGTGACGGGGGATCAGATACGCAGTATTTT.

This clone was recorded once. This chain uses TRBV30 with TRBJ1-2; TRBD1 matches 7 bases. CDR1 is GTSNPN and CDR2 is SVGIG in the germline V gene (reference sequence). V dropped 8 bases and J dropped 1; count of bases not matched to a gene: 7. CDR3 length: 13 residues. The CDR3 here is CAGDRASNYGYTF. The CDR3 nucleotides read TGTGCCGGCGACAGGGCTAGTAACTATGGCTACACCTTC.

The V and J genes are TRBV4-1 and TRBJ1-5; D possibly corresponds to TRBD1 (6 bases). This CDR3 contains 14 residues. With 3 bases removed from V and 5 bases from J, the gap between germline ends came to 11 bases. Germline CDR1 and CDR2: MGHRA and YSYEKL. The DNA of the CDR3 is TGCGCCAGCAGCCAGCGGACAGAAGATCAGCCCCAGCATTTT. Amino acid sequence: CASSQRTEDQPQHF.

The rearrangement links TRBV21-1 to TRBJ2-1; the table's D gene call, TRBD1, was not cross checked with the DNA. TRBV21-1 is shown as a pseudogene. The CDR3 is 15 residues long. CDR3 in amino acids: CASSKGTSSYNEQFF. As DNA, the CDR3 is TGTGCCAGCAGTAAGGGGACAAGCTCCTACAATGAGCAGTTCTTC.

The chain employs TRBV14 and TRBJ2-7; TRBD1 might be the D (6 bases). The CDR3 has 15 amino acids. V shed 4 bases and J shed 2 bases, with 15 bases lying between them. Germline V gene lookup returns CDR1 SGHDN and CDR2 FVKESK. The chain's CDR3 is CASSPRQAWPYEQYF. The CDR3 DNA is TGTGCCAGCAGCCCACGACAGGCGTGGCCCTACGAGCAGTACTTC.

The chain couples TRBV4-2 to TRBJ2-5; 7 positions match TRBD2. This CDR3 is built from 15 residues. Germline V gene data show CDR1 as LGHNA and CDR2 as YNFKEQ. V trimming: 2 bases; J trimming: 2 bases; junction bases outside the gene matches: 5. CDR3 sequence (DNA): TGTGCCAGCAGCCAATGGCCGGGACTACAAGAGACCCAGTACTTC. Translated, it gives CASSQWPGLQETQYF.

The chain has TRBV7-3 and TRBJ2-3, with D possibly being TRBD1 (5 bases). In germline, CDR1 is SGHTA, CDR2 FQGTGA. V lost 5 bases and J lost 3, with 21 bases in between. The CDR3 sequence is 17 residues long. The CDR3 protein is CASSPAPLPTATDTQYF. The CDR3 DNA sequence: TGTGCCAGCAGCCCCGCCCCACTTCCGACAGCAACAGATACGCAGTATTTT.

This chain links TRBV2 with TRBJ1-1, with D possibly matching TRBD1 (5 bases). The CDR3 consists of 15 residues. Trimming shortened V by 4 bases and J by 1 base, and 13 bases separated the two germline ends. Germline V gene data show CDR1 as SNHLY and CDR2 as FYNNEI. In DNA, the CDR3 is TGTGCCAGCAGTGTACGGGGGACGCCGAACACTGAAGCTTTCTTT. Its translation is CASSVRGTPNTEAFF.